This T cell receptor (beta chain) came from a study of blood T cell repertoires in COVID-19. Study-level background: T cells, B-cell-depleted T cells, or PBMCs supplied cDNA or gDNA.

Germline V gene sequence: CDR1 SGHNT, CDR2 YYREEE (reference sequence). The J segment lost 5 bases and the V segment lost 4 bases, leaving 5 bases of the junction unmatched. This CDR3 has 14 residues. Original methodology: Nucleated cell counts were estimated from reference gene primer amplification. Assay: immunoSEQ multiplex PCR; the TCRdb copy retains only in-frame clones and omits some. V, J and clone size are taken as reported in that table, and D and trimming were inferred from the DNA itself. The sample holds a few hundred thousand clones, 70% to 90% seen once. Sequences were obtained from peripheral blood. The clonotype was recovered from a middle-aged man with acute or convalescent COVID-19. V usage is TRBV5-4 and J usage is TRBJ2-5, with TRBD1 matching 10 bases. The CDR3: CASSKTGGLETQYF. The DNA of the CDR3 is TGTGCCAGCAGCAAGACAGGGGGCCTCGAGACCCAGTACTTC. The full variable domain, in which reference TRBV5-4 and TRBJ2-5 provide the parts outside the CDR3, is ETGVTQSPTHLIKTRGQQVTLRCSSQSGHNTVSWYQQALGQGPQFIFQYYREEENGRGNFPPRFSGLQFPNYSSELNVNALELDDSALYLCASSKTGGLETQYFGPGTRLLVL.